This T cell receptor beta chain derives from a study of shared clonotypes between healthy human individuals. In germline, CDR1 is SGHTA, CDR2 FQGTGA. The CDR3 extends over 11 amino acids. Trimming took 4 bases from V and 10 from J, leaving 8 bases between them. Clones were read by immunoSEQ multiplex PCR, and TCRdb kept only the in-frame ones, dropping some. The sample records about 2.4 million clones, roughly 93% being singletons. This TCR came from a man younger than 35 in good health. Some clones in this sample may be carry-over from other donors' samples. The specimen was naive CD4+ T cells from PBMCs. Subset denoted: CD45RA+ positively selected. The gene calls are TRBV7-3 and TRBJ2-1; D call uncertain. The CDR3 loop reads CASSSQFEQFF. The DNA for the CDR3 is TGTGCCAGCAGCTCCCAATTCGAGCAGTTCTTC.